The subject of this entry is one TCR beta chain. Its antigen is unknown. The CDR3 is made up of 14 amino acids. The V gene's germline CDR1 is SQVTM and CDR2 ANQGSEA. V lost 3 bases and J 1 base, leaving 12 bases between the germline ends. These data originate in a study of cytomegalovirus exposure and HLA in healthy donors. PCR primers comprised 60 Vbeta and 13 Jbeta primers. Sequencing used immunoSEQ multiplex PCR; TCRdb keeps in-frame clones, though not all of them. This listing includes 200,000 or so clones. Study results and caveats: With later analysis, a missense DCLRE1C variant became linked to TCR beta V- and J-gene trimming.

The source of this sequence is a boy between 10 and 17 years old in good health and CMV-seronegative. The chain links TRBV29-1 to TRBJ1-1; D remains unclear. The specimen was PBMCs. DNA for the CDR3: TGCAGCGTTGACCCGGCGGAGAGGAACACTGAAGCTTTCTTT. Protein sequence: CSVDPAERNTEAFF.